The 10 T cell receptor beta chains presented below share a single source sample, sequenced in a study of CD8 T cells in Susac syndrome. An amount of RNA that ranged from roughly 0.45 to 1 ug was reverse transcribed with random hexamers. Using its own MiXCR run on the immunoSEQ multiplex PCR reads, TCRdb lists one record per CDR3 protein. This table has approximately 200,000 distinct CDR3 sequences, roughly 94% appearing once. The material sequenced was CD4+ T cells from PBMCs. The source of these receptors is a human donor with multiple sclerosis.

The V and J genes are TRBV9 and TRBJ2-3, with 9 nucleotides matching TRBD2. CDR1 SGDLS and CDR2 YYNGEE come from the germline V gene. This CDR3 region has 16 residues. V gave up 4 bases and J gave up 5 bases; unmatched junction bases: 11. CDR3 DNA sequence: TGTGCCAGCAGCCGCTTTGGCGGGGGGGCCGGAGATACGCAGTATTTT. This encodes CASSRFGGGAGDTQYF.

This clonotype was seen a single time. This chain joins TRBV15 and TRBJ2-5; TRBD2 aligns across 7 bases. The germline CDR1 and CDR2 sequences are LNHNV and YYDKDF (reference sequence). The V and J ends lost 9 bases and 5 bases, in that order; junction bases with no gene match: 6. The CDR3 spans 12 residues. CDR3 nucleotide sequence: TGTGCCACGGGGAGGGGTACGGAGACCCAGTACTTC. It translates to CATGRGTETQYF.

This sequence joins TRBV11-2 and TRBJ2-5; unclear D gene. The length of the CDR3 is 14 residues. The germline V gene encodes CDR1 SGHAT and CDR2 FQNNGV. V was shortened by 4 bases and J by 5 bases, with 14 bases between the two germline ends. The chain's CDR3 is CASSYSLSGETQYF. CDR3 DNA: TGTGCCAGCAGCTACTCTCTTAGTGGGGAGACCCAGTACTTC.

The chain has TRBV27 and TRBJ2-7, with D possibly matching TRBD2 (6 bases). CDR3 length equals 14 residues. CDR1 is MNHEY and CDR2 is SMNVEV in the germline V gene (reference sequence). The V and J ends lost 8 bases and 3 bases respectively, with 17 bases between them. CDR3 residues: CASGRAGTGYEQYF. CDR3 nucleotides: TGTGCCAGCGGCCGGGCCGGGACTGGCTACGAGCAGTACTTC.

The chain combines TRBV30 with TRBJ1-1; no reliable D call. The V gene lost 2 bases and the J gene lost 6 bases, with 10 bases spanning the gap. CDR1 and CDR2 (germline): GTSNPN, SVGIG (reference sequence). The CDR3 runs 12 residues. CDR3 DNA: TGTGCCTGGAGTCCGCTAGGGTCTGAAGCTTTCTTT. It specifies CAWSPLGSEAFF.

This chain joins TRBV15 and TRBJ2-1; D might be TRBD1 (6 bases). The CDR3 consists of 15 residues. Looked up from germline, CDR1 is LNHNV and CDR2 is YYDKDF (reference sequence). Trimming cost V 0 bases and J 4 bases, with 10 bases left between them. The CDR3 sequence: CATSRDQGRYNEQFF. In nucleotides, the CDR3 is TGTGCCACCAGCAGAGACCAGGGGAGATACAATGAGCAGTTCTTC.

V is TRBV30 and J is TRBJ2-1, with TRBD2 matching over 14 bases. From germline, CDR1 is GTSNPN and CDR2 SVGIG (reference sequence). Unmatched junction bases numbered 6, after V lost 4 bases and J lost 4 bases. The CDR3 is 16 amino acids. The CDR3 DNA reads TGTGCCTGGACCGCGGGACTAGCGGGGGCATACAATGAGCAGTTCTTC. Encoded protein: CAWTAGLAGAYNEQFF.

The DNA of the CDR3 is TGTGCCAGCAGCCCATTGGGGACAGGGACACCCTACGAGCAGTACTTC. Translation: CASSPLGTGTPYEQYF. The chain is built from TRBV14 and TRBJ2-7, with 9 bases matching TRBD1. Trimming at V came to 4 bases and at J to 2 bases, leaving 9 bases not matched to a gene. The germline V gene encodes CDR1 SGHDN and CDR2 FVKESK. The CDR3 has 16 residues.

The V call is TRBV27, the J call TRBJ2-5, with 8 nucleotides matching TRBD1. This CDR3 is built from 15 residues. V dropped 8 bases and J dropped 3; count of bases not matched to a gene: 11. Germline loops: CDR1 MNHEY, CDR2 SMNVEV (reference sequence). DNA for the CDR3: TGTGCCAGCTATTCGCTTGGGACAGGAGAAGAGACCCAGTACTTC. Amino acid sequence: CASYSLGTGEETQYF.

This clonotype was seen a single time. CDR3 in amino acids: CATSRGLRDIQYF. DNA for the CDR3: TGTGCCACCAGCAGGGGACTCAGGGACATTCAGTACTTC. The chain recombines TRBV15 with TRBJ2-4, with a weak D call TRBD2 (6 bases). CDR3 length: 13 residues. V was trimmed by 3 bases and J by 8 bases, leaving 11 bases between them. Germline lookup yields CDR1 LNHNV and CDR2 YYDKDF (reference sequence).